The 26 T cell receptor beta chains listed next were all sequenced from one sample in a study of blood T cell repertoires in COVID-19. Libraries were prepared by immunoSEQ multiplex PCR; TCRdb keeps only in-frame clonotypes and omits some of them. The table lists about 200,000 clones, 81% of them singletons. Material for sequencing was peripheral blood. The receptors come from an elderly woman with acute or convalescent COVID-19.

In DNA, the CDR3 is TGTGCCAGTGGGAAGGGACACCTCTCTGGAAACACCATATATTTT. Its translation is CASGKGHLSGNTIYF. The V gene is TRBV2, the J gene TRBJ1-3, with D possibly being TRBD1 (6 bases). The CDR3 is 15 amino acids. Deletions cut 9 bases from V and 0 bases from J, with 15 bases between. Per germline, CDR1 SNHLY and CDR2 FYNNEI.

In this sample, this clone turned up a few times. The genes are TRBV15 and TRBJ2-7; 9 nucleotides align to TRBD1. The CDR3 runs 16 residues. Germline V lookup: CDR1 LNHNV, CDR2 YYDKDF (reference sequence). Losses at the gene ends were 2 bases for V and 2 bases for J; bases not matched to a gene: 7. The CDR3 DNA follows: TGTGCCACCAGCAGACTGCGCGGGACAGGGACCTACGAGCAGTACTTC. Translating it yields CATSRLRGTGTYEQYF.

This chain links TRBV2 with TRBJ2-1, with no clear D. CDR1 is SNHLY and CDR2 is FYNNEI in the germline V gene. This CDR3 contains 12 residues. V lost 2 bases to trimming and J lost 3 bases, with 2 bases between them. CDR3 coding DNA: TGTGCCAGCAGTGAATACTACAATGAGCAGTTCTTC. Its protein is CASSEYYNEQFF.

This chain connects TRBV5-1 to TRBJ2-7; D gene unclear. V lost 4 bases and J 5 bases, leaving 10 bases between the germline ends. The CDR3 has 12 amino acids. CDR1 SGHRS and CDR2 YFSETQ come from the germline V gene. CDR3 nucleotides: TGCGCCAGCAGCGATAAAGCCGACGAGCAGTACTTC. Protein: CASSDKADEQYF.

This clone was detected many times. The CDR3, as DNA: TGTGCCAGCAGCCATGACCTCTCGAGCGACTACACCTTC. It codes for CASSHDLSSDYTF. The chain recombines TRBV4-2 with TRBJ1-2; D remains ambiguous. V was trimmed by 3 bases and J by 10 bases, leaving 15 bases between them. The germline V gene encodes CDR1 LGHNA and CDR2 YNFKEQ. The CDR3 length is 13 residues.

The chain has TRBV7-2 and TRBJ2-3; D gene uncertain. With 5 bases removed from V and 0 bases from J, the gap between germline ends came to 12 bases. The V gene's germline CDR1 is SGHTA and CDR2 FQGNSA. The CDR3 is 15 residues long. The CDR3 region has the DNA TGTGCCAGCAGCCGCGGCCCCTCTAGCACAGATACGCAGTATTTT. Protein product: CASSRGPSSTDTQYF.

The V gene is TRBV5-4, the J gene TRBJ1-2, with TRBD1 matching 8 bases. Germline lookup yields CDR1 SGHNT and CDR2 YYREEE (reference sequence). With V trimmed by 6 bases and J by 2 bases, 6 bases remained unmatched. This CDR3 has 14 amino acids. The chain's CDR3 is CASTWGDRNYGYTF. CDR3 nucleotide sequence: TGTGCCAGCACCTGGGGGGACAGGAACTATGGCTACACCTTC.

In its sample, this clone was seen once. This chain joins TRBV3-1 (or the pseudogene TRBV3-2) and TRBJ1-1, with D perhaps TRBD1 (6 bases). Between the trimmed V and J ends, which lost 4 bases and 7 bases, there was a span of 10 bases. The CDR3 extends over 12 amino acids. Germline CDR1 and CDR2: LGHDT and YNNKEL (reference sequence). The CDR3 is CASSPATGEAFF. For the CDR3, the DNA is TGTGCCAGCAGCCCCGCGACAGGTGAAGCTTTCTTT.

CDR3 in amino acids: CASSPTRDRSYNSPLHF. The CDR3 nucleotides are TGTGCCAGCAGTCCTACAAGGGACAGATCCTATAATTCACCCCTCCACTTT. The chain employs TRBV2 and TRBJ1-6, with 7 bases aligning to TRBD1. Trimming at V came to 5 bases and at J to 1 base, leaving 8 bases not matched to a gene. There are 17 residues in the CDR3. Germline V gives CDR1 SNHLY, CDR2 FYNNEI.

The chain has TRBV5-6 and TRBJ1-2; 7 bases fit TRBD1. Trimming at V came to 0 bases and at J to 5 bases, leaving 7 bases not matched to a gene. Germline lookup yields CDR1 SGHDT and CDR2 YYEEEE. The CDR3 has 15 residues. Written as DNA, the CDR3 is TGTGCCAGCAGCTTGGGGTGGACAGGCGATTATGGCTACACCTTC. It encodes CASSLGWTGDYGYTF.

CDR3 loop: CASSLQQQNTEAFF. The CDR3 bases are TGTGCCAGCAGCTTACAACAGCAGAACACTGAAGCTTTCTTT. The V call is TRBV11-1, the J call TRBJ1-1; D remains unclear. The V end was cut by 2 bases, the J end by 1 base, with 8 bases between. The germline gives CDR1 SGHAT, CDR2 FQDESV (reference sequence). The CDR3 contains 14 residues.

CDR3 in amino acids: CASSLVVPSGNNEQFF. Written as DNA, the CDR3 is TGTGCCAGCAGCTTAGTAGTGCCTAGCGGAAACAATGAGCAGTTCTTC. This chain links TRBV7-8 with TRBJ2-1; 7 bases fit TRBD2. Germline loops: CDR1 SGHVS, CDR2 FQNEAQ. V was pared by 1 base and J by 5 bases, with 8 bases of the junction left unmatched. This CDR3 is built from 16 residues.

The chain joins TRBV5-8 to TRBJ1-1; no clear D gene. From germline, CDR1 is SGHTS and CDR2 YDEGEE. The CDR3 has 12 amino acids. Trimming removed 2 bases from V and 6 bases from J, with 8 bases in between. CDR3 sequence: CASSFDWSEAFF. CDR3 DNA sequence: TGTGCCAGCAGCTTCGACTGGTCTGAAGCTTTCTTT.

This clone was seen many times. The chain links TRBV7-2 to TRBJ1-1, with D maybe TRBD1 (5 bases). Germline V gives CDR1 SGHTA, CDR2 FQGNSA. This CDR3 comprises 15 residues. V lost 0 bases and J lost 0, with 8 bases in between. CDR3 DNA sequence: TGTGCCAGCAGCTTAGCGGGGGGGATGAACACTGAAGCTTTCTTT. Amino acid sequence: CASSLAGGMNTEAFF. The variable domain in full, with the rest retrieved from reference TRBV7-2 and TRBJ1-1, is GAGVSQSPSNKVTEKGKDVELRCDPISGHTALYWYRQSLGQGLEFLIYFQGNSAPDKSGLPSDRFSAERTGGSVSTLTIQRTQQEDSAVYLCASSLAGGMNTEAFFGQGTRLTVV.

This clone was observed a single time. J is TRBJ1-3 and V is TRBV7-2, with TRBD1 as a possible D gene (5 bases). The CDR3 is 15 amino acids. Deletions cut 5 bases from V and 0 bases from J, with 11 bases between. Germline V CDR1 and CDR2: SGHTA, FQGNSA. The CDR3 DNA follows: TGTGCCAGCAGCGTAAGGAGGGGCTCTGGAAACACCATATATTTT. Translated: CASSVRRGSGNTIYF.

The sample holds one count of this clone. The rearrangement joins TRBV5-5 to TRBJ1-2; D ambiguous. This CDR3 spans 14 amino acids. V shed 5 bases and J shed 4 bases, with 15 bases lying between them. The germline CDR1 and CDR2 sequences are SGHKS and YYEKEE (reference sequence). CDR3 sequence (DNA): TGTGCCAGCAGTTTGCGAGCGGCGGGCTATGGCTACACCTTC. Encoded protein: CASSLRAAGYGYTF.

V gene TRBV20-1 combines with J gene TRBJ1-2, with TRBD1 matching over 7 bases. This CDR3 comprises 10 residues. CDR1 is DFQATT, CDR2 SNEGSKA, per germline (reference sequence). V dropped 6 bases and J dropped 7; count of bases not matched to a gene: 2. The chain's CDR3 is CSAEGAGYTF. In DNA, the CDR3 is TGCAGTGCCGAGGGGGCTGGCTACACCTTC.

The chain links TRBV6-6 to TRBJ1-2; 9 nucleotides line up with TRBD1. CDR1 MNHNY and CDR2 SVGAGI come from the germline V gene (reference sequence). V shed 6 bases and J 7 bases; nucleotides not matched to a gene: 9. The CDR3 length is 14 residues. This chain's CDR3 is CASSATGGSSGYTF. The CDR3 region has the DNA TGTGCCAGCAGCGCGACAGGGGGATCGAGTGGCTACACCTTC.

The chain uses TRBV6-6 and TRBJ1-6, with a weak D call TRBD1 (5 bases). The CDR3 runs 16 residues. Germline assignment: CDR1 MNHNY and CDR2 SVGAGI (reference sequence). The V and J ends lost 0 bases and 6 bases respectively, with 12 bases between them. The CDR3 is CASSYSAGPSNSPLHF. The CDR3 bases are TGTGCCAGCAGTTACTCGGCGGGACCAAGTAATTCACCCCTCCACTTT.

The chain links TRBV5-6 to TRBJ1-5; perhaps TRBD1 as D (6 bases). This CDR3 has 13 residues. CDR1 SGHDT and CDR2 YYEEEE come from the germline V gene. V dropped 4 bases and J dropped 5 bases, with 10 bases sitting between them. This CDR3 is CASSQDRDQPQHF. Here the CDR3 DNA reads TGTGCCAGCAGCCAGGACAGAGATCAGCCCCAGCATTTT.

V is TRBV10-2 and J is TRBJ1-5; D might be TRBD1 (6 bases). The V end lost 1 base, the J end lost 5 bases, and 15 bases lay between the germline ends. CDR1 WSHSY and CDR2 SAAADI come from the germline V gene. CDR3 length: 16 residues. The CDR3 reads CASSEWGQGRHQPQHF. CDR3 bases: TGCGCCAGCAGTGAGTGGGGGCAGGGACGACATCAGCCCCAGCATTTT.

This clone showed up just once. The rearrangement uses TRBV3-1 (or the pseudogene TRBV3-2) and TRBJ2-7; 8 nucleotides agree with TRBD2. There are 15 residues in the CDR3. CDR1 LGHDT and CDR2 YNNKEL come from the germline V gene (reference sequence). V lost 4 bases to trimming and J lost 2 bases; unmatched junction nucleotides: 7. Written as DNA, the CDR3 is TGTGCCAGCAGCCCCGCGACTAGCGTGACCTACGAGCAGTACTTC. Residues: CASSPATSVTYEQYF.

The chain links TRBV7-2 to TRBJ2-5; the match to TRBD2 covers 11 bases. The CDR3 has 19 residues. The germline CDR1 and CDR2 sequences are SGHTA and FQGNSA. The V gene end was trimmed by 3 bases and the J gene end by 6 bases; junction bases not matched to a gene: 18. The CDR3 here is CASSFWVSGGATVGQTQYF. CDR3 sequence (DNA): TGTGCCAGCAGCTTTTGGGTTAGCGGGGGGGCGACGGTCGGGCAGACCCAGTACTTC.

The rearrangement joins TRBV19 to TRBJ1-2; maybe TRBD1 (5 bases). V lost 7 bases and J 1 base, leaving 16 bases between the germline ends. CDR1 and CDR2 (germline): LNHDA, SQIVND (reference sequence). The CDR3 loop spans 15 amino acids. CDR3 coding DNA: TGTGCCAGTACCCCGCAGGCGGACAATAACTATGGCTACACCTTC. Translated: CASTPQADNNYGYTF.

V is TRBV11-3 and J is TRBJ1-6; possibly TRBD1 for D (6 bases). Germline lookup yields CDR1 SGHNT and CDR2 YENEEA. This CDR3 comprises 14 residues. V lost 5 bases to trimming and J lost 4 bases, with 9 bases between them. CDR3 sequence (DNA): TGTGCCAGCAGCCAAAGGGGGTATAATTCACCCCTCCACTTT. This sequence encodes CASSQRGYNSPLHF.

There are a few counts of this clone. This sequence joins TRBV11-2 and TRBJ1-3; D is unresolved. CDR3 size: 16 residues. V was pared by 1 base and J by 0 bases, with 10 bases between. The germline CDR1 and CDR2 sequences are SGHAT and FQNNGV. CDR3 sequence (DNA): TGTGCCAGCAGCTTAGGGTTACAGTACTCTGGAAACACCATATATTTT. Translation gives CASSLGLQYSGNTIYF.